The T cell receptor (beta chain) described here comes from a study of technical replicates of blood from several donors. TCRdb's table, derived via immunoSEQ multiplex PCR, lists solely in-frame clones and lacks some. The repertoire includes about 78,000 clones, just under 95% of them detected once, and around 0.24% sits in the top ten. This clone has more than one count but fewer than ten. Germline CDR1 SGHRS, CDR2 YFSETQ. This CDR3 is 15 amino acids long. The germline V and J ends were trimmed by 2 bases and 6 bases, with 12 bases remaining between them. Sequencing was done on a sample of T cells isolated from PBMCs. V gene TRBV5-1 combines with J gene TRBJ1-6, with D tentatively TRBD1 (6 bases). The receptor comes from a human donor in good health. In nucleotides, the CDR3 is TGCGCCAGCAGCTTAAAACAGGGAGCTAATTCACCCCTCCACTTT. Translating gives CASSLKQGANSPLHF.